The clone carrying this T cell receptor beta chain has just a few counts. TCRdb fed the RT-PCR reads into MiXCR, producing one record per CDR3 protein. Here the sample spans 550,000 to 750,000 distinct CDR3 sequences, 12% to 15% being singletons. The V gene's germline CDR1 is DFQATT and CDR2 SNEGSKA (reference sequence). The CDR3 length is 13 residues. V lost 5 bases to trimming and J lost 3 bases; unmatched junction nucleotides: 4. The sample was memory CD4+ T cells from blood. This sequence was found in a female donor in good health, serving as a healthy control. The chain employs TRBV20-1 and TRBJ2-5; TRBD1 matches 9 bases. In DNA form, the CDR3 reads TGCAGTGCTGGGACAGGGCGGGAAGAGACCCAGTACTTC. Its translation is CSAGTGREETQYF.